A single T cell receptor (beta chain) is shown here with its context. Its specificity is not known. Criteria for exclusion of patients were uncontrolled infection, other autoimmune disease, pregnancy or lactation. PBMCs were derived from about 10 ml fresh peripheral blood. This sample was taken from a study of T cells in Graves' hyperthyroidism and ophthalmopathy. It was RNA transcripts that yielded the amplified TCR beta CDR3 regions. First-round RT-PCR of the TCR CDR3 relied on the HTBI primer set. Each CDR3 protein gets one entry after TCRdb re-called the multiplex PCR reads with MiXCR. The table records a few hundred thousand distinct CDR3 sequences, about 15% of them present only once. Overall study results and limits: Researchers found most expanded thyroid clonotypes above 0.001 in blood as well.

V lost 0 bases to trimming and J lost 6 bases; unmatched junction nucleotides: 9. The CDR3 totals 16 residues. The V gene's germline CDR1 is PRHDT and CDR2 FYEKMQ (reference sequence). This clonotype was obtained from a woman aged 25 to 45 with Graves' hyperthyroidism. The sample was blood. The chain carries TRBV13 and TRBJ2-7; 9 bases agree with TRBD1. This CDR3 reads CASSLGGRQGVGEQYF. For the CDR3, the DNA is TGTGCCAGCAGCTTAGGAGGACGACAGGGGGTGGGCGAGCAGTACTTC.